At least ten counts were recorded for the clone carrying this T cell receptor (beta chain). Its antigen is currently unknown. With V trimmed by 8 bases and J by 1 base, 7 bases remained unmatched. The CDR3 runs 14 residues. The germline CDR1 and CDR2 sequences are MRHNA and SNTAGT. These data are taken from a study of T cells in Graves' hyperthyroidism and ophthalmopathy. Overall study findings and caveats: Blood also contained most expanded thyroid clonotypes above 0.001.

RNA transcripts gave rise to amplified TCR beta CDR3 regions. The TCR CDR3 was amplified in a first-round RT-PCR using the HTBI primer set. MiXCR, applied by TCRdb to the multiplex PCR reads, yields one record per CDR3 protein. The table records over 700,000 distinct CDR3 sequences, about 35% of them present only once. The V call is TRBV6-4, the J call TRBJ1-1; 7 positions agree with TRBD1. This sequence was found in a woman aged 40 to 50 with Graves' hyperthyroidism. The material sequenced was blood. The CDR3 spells CASATGPENTEAFF. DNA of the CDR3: TGTGCCAGCGCGACAGGGCCAGAGAACACTGAAGCTTTCTTT.